The present entry profiles one T cell receptor (beta chain) with its context. What it binds is unknown. It may be a read error: a sequence one base away is much more abundant. No conserved phenylalanine or tryptophan is present at the end of the CDR3, so a read error is the likely explanation. The CDR3 sequence is 13 residues long. Trimming removed 0 bases from V and 3 bases from J, with 7 bases in between. CDR1 and CDR2 (germline): SGHRS, YFSETQ. The data were obtained in a study of T cells after yellow fever vaccination. Study in general: For low cell numbers, libraries were made with SMART-Seq v4 Ultra Low Input.

From the 5' RACE reads, TCRdb called clonotypes with MiXCR, one entry per CDR3 protein. The table includes 610,000 or so distinct CDR3 sequences, approximately 13% detected once. Findings and limits, study-wide: A large majority of primary-vaccination clones showed up again after the booster (96% CD4, around 90% CD8).

Source: PBMCs, taken on the day of the yellow fever booster vaccination. The V and J genes are TRBV5-1 and TRBJ2-7; D unclear. This TCR derives from a man aged 25-45 years who received the YFV17D yellow fever vaccine. CDR3 nucleotides: TGCGCCAGCAGCTTGGACGGTTACTACGAGCAGTACTCC. Amino acid sequence: CASSLDGYYEQYS.